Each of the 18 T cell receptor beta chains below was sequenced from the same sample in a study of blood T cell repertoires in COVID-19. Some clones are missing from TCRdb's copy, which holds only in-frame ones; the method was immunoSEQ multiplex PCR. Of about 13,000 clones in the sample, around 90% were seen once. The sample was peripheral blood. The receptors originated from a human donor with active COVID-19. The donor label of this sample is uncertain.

The DNA for the CDR3 is TGTGCCAGCAGCTACGGGACAGGTGACATGAACACTGAAGCTTTCTTT. Protein sequence: CASSYGTGDMNTEAFF. V is TRBV3-1 (or the pseudogene TRBV3-2) and J is TRBJ1-1, with 8 bases aligning to TRBD1. Per germline, CDR1 LGHDT and CDR2 YNNKEL (reference sequence). The CDR3 runs 16 residues. The J segment lost 0 bases and the V segment lost 5 bases, leaving 8 bases of the junction unmatched.

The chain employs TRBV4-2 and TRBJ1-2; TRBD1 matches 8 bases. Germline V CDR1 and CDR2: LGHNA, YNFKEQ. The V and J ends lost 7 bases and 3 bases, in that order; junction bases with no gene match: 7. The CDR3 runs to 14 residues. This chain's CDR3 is CASKSLGQDYGYTF. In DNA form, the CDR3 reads TGTGCCAGCAAGTCTTTGGGACAGGACTATGGCTACACCTTC.

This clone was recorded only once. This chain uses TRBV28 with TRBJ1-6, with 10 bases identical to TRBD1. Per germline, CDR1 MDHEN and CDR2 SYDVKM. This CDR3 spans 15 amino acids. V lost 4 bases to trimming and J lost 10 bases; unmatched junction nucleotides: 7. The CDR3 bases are TGTGCCAGCAGTTCGTGGGACAGGGGCGGCTCACCCCTCCACTTT. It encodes CASSSWDRGGSPLHF.

This CDR3 reads CASSENRVGIQYF. The CDR3 nucleotides read TGTGCCAGCAGTGAGAACAGGGTTGGCATTCAGTACTTC. The chain is built from TRBV6-1 and TRBJ2-4, with D maybe TRBD1 (6 bases). Trimming left V 3 bases short and J 9 bases short, with 12 bases between. This CDR3 has 13 amino acids. Germline V gene data show CDR1 as MNHNS and CDR2 as SASEGT.

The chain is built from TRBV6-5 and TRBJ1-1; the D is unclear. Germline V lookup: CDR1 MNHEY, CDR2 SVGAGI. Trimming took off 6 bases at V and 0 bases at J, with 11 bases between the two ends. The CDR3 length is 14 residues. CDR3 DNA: TGTGCCAGCAGACTCGCATTAATGAACACTGAAGCTTTCTTT. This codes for CASRLALMNTEAFF.

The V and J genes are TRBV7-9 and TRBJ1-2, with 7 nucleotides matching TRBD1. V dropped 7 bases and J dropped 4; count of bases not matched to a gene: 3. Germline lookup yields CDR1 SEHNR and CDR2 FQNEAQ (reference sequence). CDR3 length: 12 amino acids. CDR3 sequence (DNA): TGTGCCAGCACCACAGGGGTCTATGGCTACACCTTC. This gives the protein CASTTGVYGYTF.

The CDR3 loop reads CASSRQGRMRTTEAFF. The CDR3 DNA reads as TGTGCCAGCAGCAGACAGGGGCGAATGAGAACCACTGAAGCTTTCTTT. This chain uses TRBV21-1 with TRBJ1-1; the tabulated D call, TRBD1, remains unverified against the DNA. TRBV21-1 constitutes a pseudogene. This CDR3 region has 16 residues.

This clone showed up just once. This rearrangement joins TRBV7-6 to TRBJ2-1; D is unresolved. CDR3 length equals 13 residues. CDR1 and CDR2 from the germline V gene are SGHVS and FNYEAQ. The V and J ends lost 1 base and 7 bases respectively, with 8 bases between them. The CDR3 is CASSLERGNEQFF. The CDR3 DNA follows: TGTGCCAGCAGCTTAGAGCGTGGGAATGAGCAGTTCTTC.

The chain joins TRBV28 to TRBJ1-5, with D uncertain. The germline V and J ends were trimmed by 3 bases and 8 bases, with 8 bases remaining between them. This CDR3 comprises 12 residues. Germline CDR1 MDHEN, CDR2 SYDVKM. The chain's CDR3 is CASSFRREPQHF. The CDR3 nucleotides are TGTGCCAGCAGTTTCAGGCGGGAGCCCCAGCATTTT.

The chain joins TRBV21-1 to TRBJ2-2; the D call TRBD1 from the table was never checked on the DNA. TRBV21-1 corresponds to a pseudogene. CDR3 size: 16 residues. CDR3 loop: CASSTLGQPNTGELFF. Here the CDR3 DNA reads TGTGCCAGCAGCACGTTGGGACAGCCGAACACCGGGGAGCTGTTTTTT.

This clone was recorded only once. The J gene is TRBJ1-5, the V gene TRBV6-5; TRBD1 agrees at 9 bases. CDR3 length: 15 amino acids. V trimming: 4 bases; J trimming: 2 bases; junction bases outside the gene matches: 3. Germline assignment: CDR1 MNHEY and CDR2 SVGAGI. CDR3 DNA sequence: TGTGCCAGCAGTTTCACAGGGGGCGGCAATCAGCCCCAGCATTTT. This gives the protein CASSFTGGGNQPQHF.

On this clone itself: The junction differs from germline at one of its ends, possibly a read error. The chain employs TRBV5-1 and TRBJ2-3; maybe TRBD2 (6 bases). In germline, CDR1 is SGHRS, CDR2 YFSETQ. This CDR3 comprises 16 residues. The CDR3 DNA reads TGCGCCAGCAGTTTGGGGACTGGCGACGCGGCTGATACGCAGTATTTT. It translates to CASSLGTGDAADTQYF.

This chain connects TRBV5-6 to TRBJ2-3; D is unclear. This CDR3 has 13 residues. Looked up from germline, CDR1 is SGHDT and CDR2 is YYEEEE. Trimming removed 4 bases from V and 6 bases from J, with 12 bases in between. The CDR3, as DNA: TGTGCCAGCAGCCCAGACACTGGGGATACGCAGTATTTT. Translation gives CASSPDTGDTQYF.

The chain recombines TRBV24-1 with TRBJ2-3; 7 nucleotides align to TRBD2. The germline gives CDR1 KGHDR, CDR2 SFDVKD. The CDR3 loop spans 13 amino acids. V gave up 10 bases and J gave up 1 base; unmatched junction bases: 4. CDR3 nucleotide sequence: TGTGCCACGCAGCTAGCGGGCACAGATACGCAGTATTTT. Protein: CATQLAGTDTQYF.

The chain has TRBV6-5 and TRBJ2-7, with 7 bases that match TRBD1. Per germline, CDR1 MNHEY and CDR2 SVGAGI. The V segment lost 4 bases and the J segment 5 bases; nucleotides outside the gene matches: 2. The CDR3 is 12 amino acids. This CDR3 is CASSSQGDEQYF. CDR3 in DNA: TGTGCCAGCAGTTCTCAGGGGGACGAGCAGTACTTC.

The CDR3, as DNA: TGTGCCAGCAGTAGGACAGGAGTGAACACTGAAGCTTTCTTT. The encoded protein is CASSRTGVNTEAFF. The chain has TRBV6-5 and TRBJ1-1; 7 positions agree with TRBD1. Germline values: CDR1 MNHEY, CDR2 SVGAGI. V gave up 5 bases and J gave up 0 bases; unmatched junction bases: 3. This CDR3 region has 14 residues.

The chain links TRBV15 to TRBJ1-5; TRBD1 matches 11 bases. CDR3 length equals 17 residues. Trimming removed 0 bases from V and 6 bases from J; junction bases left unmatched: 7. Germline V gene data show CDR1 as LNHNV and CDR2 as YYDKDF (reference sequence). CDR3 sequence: CATSRDTWTGGSQPQHF. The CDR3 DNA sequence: TGTGCCACCAGCAGAGATACGTGGACAGGGGGCAGTCAGCCCCAGCATTTT.

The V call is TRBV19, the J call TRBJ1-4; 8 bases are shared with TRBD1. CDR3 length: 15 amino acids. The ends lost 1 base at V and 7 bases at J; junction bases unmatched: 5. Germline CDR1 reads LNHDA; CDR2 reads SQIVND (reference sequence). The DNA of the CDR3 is TGTGCCAGTAGTATAGTGGGGACAGGCGGTGAAAAACTGTTTTTT. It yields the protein CASSIVGTGGEKLFF.